The TCR beta chain under discussion was sequenced for a study of tumor-infiltrating lymphocytes in primary liver carcinoma (dated by TCRdb to about 2017). Regarding the research as a whole: Of the five patients (three men and two women, aged 30 to 69 years), four had hepatocellular carcinoma and one had combined HCC and intrahepatic cholangiocarcinoma. The five patients had tumors of stage T1-T3 N0M0, with maximum diameters ranging from roughly 4.2 to 10 cm. Samples yielded roughly 3.65 to 7.5 million productive TCRbeta reads; read depth did not differ significantly between tissue types. TCRbeta repertoire sequencing, expression microarrays and whole-exome sequencing were combined in the study across five regions of each liver tumor, with adjacent normal tissue and blood also included. A total of 35 specimens from 5 patients went through TCRbeta repertoire sequencing, namely 25 tumor regions, 5 adjacent noncancerous liver tissues and 5 peripheral blood samples. The 20 to 30 tumor region samples were profiled with Agilent mRNA microarrays so that TCRbeta repertoire diversity could be related to the local molecular phenotype. Repertoires from technical replicates were highly reproducible, with mean shared-clone rates about 0.9 and correlation coefficients above 0.95.

Turning to this clonotype: It has no known antigen specificity. No base quality information exists; no much larger clone differs at one position.

TCRbeta-specific cDNA was reverse-transcribed from approximately 500 ng total RNA using a constant-region primer and ProtoScript II reverse transcriptase. Three nested multiplex PCR rounds, following a slightly modified ARM-PCR procedure, were used to build the TCRbeta libraries. Each of the first two PCR rounds ran for about 9 cycles and used multiplex TRBV1-TRBV30 forward primers together with a Cbeta reverse primer. Sample barcodes and Illumina adapters were added in a final 25-cycle PCR using Deep VentR polymerase. Before sequencing, amplicons of 200-500 bp were purified from gel using a QIAquick gel extraction kit. TCRbeta amplicons were sequenced on an Illumina HiSeq 2500 with 250-bp paired-end reads. The source study handled its data this way. Trimmomatic v0.33 was used to quality-trim the reads, and FLASH v1.2.11 was used to merge paired reads so that full CDR3 sequences could be recovered. MiGEC v1.2.1b assigned V, D and J germline segments to the rearranged TCRbeta sequences. Clonotype statistics, along with Shannon-Wiener diversity indices, were calculated using VDJtools v1.0.0. Except for diversity analysis, only each sample's 250 most abundant clonotypes were used in subsequent analyses to reduce sampling bias. TCRdb redid the processing of the public reads, applying fastp at Q25 and MiXCR, and retained in-frame beta chains. Each entry merges the rows of one CDR3 protein and shows their most common DNA and genes. The V and J calls come from TCRdb's annotation, not from the publication. This sample holds around 100,000 distinct CDR3 sequences; about two thirds were observed only once. The biggest ten clones account for approximately 12% of the sample.

Broad study findings and their caveats: The study included only five or six patients, and the authors note findings should be validated in a larger study. Pairs of tumor regions showed greater repertoire overlap (mean roughly 35%) than tumor-adjacent pairs (17%) or tumor-blood pairs (roughly 15%), which is consistent with antigen-driven expansion. Just about 7.5-24% of top clones turned up in all five regions of a tumor, which suggests spatial heterogeneity among tumor-infiltrating T cells. Compared with blood, tumors had a significantly larger share of the repertoire taken up by the top 250 clones (p = 0.039). Because the samples were bulk and unsorted, CD4+ and CD8+ T cell repertoires could not be compared. Only the TCR beta chain was sequenced, so true repertoire diversity is likely underestimated because unpaired alpha chains were not captured.

V is pared back by 5 bases and J by 2 bases, with 12 bases lying between the germline termini. The germline V gene supplies CDR1 MDHEN and CDR2 SYDVKM. The CDR3 goes from the cysteine to the phenylalanine over 14 residues. The CDR3 DNA has 42 bases and is translated from base 1. Total RNA and DNA were co-extracted from around 20-30 mg of bulk tissue with the AllPrep DNA/RNA mini kit, without cell sorting. Between late 2015 and March 2016, about five patients in China with histopathologically diagnosed primary liver carcinoma had their tumors surgically resected. Chronic HBV infection was present in the patients, and the patients were treatment-naive at sampling. Each tumor was sampled at five spatially separated regions: the tumor centre plus the superior, inferior, left-lateral and right-lateral poles. Histological examination found more than 90% viable tumor cells in every tumor sample. Each fresh piece of tumor and adjacent tissue was cut in two, with one half stored in RNAlater at -80 degrees C and the other half sent for histology.

The chain is encoded by TRBV28 joined to TRBJ2-5; the D gene is perhaps TRBD2, on 5 matching bases. The sample taken for sequencing was liver tumor tissue from sampling region 2. The sample's cell subset or site label is to be understood as: tumor region T2, inferior pole. This receptor was obtained from a woman in her sixties or seventies with primary liver carcinoma and hepatitis B virus infection. The DNA sequence follows: TGTGCCAGCAGTCCCCCTAGCATACAAGAGACCCAGTACTTC. Its amino acids are CASSPPSIQETQYF.